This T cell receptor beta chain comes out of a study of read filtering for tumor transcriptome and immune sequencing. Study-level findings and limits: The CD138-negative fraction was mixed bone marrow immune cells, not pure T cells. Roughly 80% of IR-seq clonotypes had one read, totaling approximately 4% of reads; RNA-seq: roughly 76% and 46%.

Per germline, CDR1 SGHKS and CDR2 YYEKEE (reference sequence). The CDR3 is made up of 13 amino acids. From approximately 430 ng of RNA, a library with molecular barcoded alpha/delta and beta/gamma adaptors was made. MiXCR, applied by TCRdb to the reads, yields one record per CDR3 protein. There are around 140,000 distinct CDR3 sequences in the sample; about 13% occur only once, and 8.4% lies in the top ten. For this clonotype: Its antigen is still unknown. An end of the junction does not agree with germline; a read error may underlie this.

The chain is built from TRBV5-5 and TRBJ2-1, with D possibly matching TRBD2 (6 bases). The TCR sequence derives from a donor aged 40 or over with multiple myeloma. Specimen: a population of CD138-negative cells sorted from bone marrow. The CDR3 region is CASGLADYNEQFF. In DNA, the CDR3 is TGTGCCAGCGGCTTAGCGGACTACAATGAGCAGTTCTTC.